These T cell receptor beta chains were read from a single sample in a study of PD-1 blockade in mismatch repair-deficient tumors. TCRdb's table, derived via immunoSEQ multiplex PCR, lists solely in-frame clones and lacks some. The sample shows 14,000 or so clones, more than 65% of them seen only once. The sequences come from PBMCs, collected approximately 14 weeks after starting pembrolizumab. All receptors come from an adult with mismatch repair-deficient cancer. Each CDR3 is given with its conserved first and last residue. The D gene is left open where the match is weak. Not all rows give a size; the values are once, few, many and, for expanded clones, a class.

cdr3_length	j_call	clone_size	d_call	v_call	cdr3_nt	cdr3_aa
15	TRBJ2-7	few	NA	TRBV2	TGTGCCAGCAGCCCCCCCTTGCCCCGAGGCTACGAGCAGTACTTC	CASSPPLPRGYEQYF
12	TRBJ2-7	few	NA	TRBV28	TGTGCCAGCCTTGCGGGATCCTACGAGCAGTACTTC	CASLAGSYEQYF
14	TRBJ2-7	NA	TRBD1	TRBV18	TGTGCCAGCTCACCCGAGGGACAGGGGTCGGCGCAGTACTTC	CASSPEGQGSAQYF
12	TRBJ1-2	NA	TRBD1	TRBV29-1	TGCAGCGTCTACGACAGGGGGCTAGGCTACACCTTC	CSVYDRGLGYTF
14	TRBJ1-1	NA	NA	TRBV27	TGTGCCAGCAGTTTCGGGGATGACTACACTGAAGCTTTCTTT	CASSFGDDYTEAFF
12	TRBJ1-2	NA	TRBD1	TRBV28	TGTGCCAGCGCGGGGACAGGGTGGGGCTACACCTTC	CASAGTGWGYTF
15	TRBJ2-1	NA	NA	TRBV7-8	TGTGCCAGCAGCTCACGGGAGCGGGCCAACAATGAGCAGTTCTTC	CASSSRERANNEQFF
15	TRBJ2-7	NA	TRBD1	TRBV27	TGTGCCAGCAGTTTTTCGGACAGGGCTACCTACGAGCAGTACTTC	CASSFSDRATYEQYF
15	TRBJ2-1	NA	NA	TRBV7-3	TGTGCCAGCAGCTTAGACCTTGGGGAGCACAATGAGCAGTTCTTC	CASSLDLGEHNEQFF
17	TRBJ2-4	NA	NA	TRBV28	TGTGCCAGCAGTCCGTGGGCAGGTGGGTTGGCCAAAAACATTCAGTACTTC	CASSPWAGGLAKNIQYF
16	TRBJ2-1	NA	TRBD2	TRBV5-1	TGCGCCAGCAGACGACAAGCGGGAGCGCCGTACAATGAGCAGTTCTTC	CASRRQAGAPYNEQFF
16	TRBJ2-7	NA	NA	TRBV12-5	TGTGCTAGTGGTTTGGGTACTGGCAGGTATCCCTACGAGCAGTACTTC	CASGLGTGRYPYEQYF
17	TRBJ2-1	NA	NA	TRBV29-1	TGCAGCGTTGGTGGACTACCGGGACAGTGGGGCCACAATGAGCAGTTCTTC	CSVGGLPGQWGHNEQFF
15	TRBJ1-5	NA	TRBD1	TRBV28	TGTGCCAGCAGGCTACAGGGGGCGAGTAACCAGCCCCAGCATTTT	CASRLQGASNQPQHF
13	TRBJ1-1	NA	TRBD1	TRBV30	TGTGCCTGGAGTACAGGGGTGAACACTGAAGCTTTCTTT	CAWSTGVNTEAFF
13	TRBJ1-5	NA	NA	TRBV19	TGTGCCTGTACCGAACAGGCGGGGCGGCCCCAGCATTTT	CACTEQAGRPQHF
13	TRBJ2-7	few	NA	TRBV5-1	TGCGCCAGCAGCTTGGACAGAAGCTACGAGCAGTACTTC	CASSLDRSYEQYF
15	TRBJ1-6	NA	TRBD1	TRBV7-2	TGTGCCAGCGGCCGTCTACAGGGGAGTAATTCACCCCTCCACTTC	CASGRLQGSNSPLHF
15	TRBJ2-1	NA	TRBD2	TRBV5-4	TGTGCCAGCCACGCCGGGACTAGCGGGAGTAGTGAGCAGTTCTTC	CASHAGTSGSSEQFF
16	TRBJ1-3	NA	NA	TRBV28	TGTGCCAGCAGTTCTCCTTATTATATCTCTGGAAACACCATATATTTT	CASSSPYYISGNTIYF
15	TRBJ1-2	NA	TRBD1	TRBV12-5	TGTGCTAGTGGTTTGGTACAGGGGATTATCTATGGCTACACCTTC	CASGLVQGIIYGYTF
16	TRBJ1-6	NA	TRBD1	TRBV27	TGTGCCAGCAGTACACTATACAGGGGTCGGAATTCACCCCTCCACTTT	CASSTLYRGRNSPLHF
16	TRBJ2-1	NA	TRBD2	TRBV28	TGTGCCAGCAACTCCGTAGCGGGAAAGGGGGGCAATGAGCAGTTCTTC	CASNSVAGKGGNEQFF
15	TRBJ2-1	once	NA	TRBV18	TGTGCCAGCTCACCCCGGGACTCCTCCTACAATGAGCAGTTCTTC	CASSPRDSSYNEQFF
17	TRBJ1-6	NA	NA	TRBV28	TGTGCCAGCAGTTTGTGGGCTGGGCAGGGCCATAATTCACCCCTCCACTTT	CASSLWAGQGHNSPLHF
15	TRBJ2-1	NA	TRBD2	TRBV7-2	TGTGCCAGCAGCCTCGCGGGACTAGCGGGAGAAGAACAGTTCTTC	CASSLAGLAGEEQFF
15	TRBJ1-6	few	TRBD1	TRBV18	TGTGCCAGCTCACCGTCAGGGGGGCAGAATTCACCCCTCCACTTT	CASSPSGGQNSPLHF
16	TRBJ1-4	NA	TRBD1	TRBV4-1	TGCGCCAGCAGCCAAGTTCCACAGGGGATGAGTGAAAAACTGTTTTTT	CASSQVPQGMSEKLFF
16	TRBJ2-3	NA	TRBD1	TRBV9	TGTGCCAGCAGCGCAGGACAGGCCCCACGCACAGATACGCAGTATTTT	CASSAGQAPRTDTQYF
16	TRBJ2-1	NA	TRBD1	TRBV11-2	TGTGCCAGCAGCCCCCGAAACCCAACAGGGGACAATGAGCAGTTCTTC	CASSPRNPTGDNEQFF
13	TRBJ2-7	NA	TRBD1	TRBV18	TGTGCCAGCCATGGGGACAGAACCTACGAGCAGTACTTC	CASHGDRTYEQYF
14	TRBJ2-1	NA	NA	TRBV6-5	TGTGCCAGCAGTTACTCAGCAGGGGACAATGAGCAGTTCTTC	CASSYSAGDNEQFF
14	TRBJ2-1	NA	NA	TRBV9	TGTGCCAGCAGCGTCGTCACTAGCCACGAGGAGCAGTTCTTC	CASSVVTSHEEQFF
14	TRBJ2-7	few	NA	TRBV5-1	TGCGCCAGCAGCTTGAATTCAGACCCTAGGGAGCAGTACTTC	CASSLNSDPREQYF
14	TRBJ2-7	NA	NA	TRBV4-1	TGCGCCAGCAGCCAAGGGGTGACTTCCTACGAGCAGTACTTC	CASSQGVTSYEQYF
11	TRBJ2-5	NA	NA	TRBV29-1	TGCAGCGTTGGGCCGCAAGAGACCCAGTACTTC	CSVGPQETQYF
14	TRBJ2-7	NA	NA	TRBV2	TGTGCAGGTGCTGTTAGGGGGATCTCCTACGAGCAGTACTTC	CAGAVRGISYEQYF
14	TRBJ2-1	NA	TRBD1	TRBV6-4	TGTGCCAGCAGTGACGGGACAGGGGGCAATGAGCAGTTCTTC	CASSDGTGGNEQFF
15	TRBJ2-4	NA	NA	TRBV2	TGTGCCAGCAGTGAAATCGGGGTATCCAAAAACATTCAGTACTTC	CASSEIGVSKNIQYF
14	TRBJ1-1	few	NA	TRBV5-4	TGTGCCAGCAGCTTGGCCGCGGTGAACACTGAAGCTTTCTTT	CASSLAAVNTEAFF
14	TRBJ1-2	once	NA	TRBV6-1	TGTGCCAGCAAGTCCCCAGGGTTGGGCTATGGCTACACCTTC	CASKSPGLGYGYTF
12	TRBJ2-7	few	NA	TRBV6-5	TGTGCCAGCAGGAGGACAGCCTACGAGCAGTACTTC	CASRRTAYEQYF
15	TRBJ2-7	NA	NA	TRBV19	TGTGCCAGTAGTATCGGGACAAGGGACCTCTACGAGCAGTACTTC	CASSIGTRDLYEQYF
16	TRBJ2-7	NA	TRBD2	TRBV4-2	TGTGCCAGCAGCCAAGATCAAACGGGAGGGTCCTACGAGCAGTACTTC	CASSQDQTGGSYEQYF
16	TRBJ2-5	NA	TRBD2	TRBV5-1	TGCGCCAGCAGCCGCCTTCCGGGAGCGGGGCAAGAGACCCAGTACTTC	CASSRLPGAGQETQYF
17	TRBJ2-3	NA	NA	TRBV28	TGTGCCAGCAGTTTATCCGCGTCAGGACTAAGCACAGATACGCAGTATTTT	CASSLSASGLSTDTQYF
16	TRBJ2-1	NA	NA	TRBV5-1	TGCGCCAGCAGCTTGGCGGGCTCGGGGTCCTACAATGAGCAGTTCTTC	CASSLAGSGSYNEQFF
12	TRBJ1-5	NA	NA	TRBV10-3	TGTGCCATCAGTGATATTGATCAGCCCCAGCATTTT	CAISDIDQPQHF
15	TRBJ2-3	NA	NA	TRBV29-1	TGCAGCGTTGAAGTAGACCGAGGAGTGGTAGATACGCAGTATTTT	CSVEVDRGVVDTQYF
16	TRBJ2-2	once	TRBD1	TRBV5-1	TGCGCCAGCAGCTCACCCGAGACAGGGGATACCGGGGAGCTGTTTTTT	CASSSPETGDTGELFF
15	TRBJ2-1	NA	NA	TRBV7-2	TGTGCCAGCAGCTTAGATGCGGGCTTCTACAATGAGCAGTTCTTC	CASSLDAGFYNEQFF
13	TRBJ1-2	NA	NA	TRBV28	TGTGCCAGCAGGGTGGGGGCAGTGGGGGGCTACACCTTC	CASRVGAVGGYTF
13	TRBJ2-5	NA	NA	TRBV5-6	TGTGCCAGCAGCTTCGGAGGGGTAGAGACCCAGTACTTC	CASSFGGVETQYF
12	TRBJ2-2	medium-sized	NA	TRBV25-1	TGTGCCAGTCGGGAGTTTATTGGGGAGCTGTTTTTT	CASREFIGELFF
12	TRBJ2-4	NA	NA	TRBV29-1	TGCAGCGTCAGGGTGGGAAGGAACATTCAGTACTTC	CSVRVGRNIQYF
13	TRBJ2-7	few	NA	TRBV19	TGTGCCAGTAGTGAGGACTCTGCCTACGAGCAGTACTTC	CASSEDSAYEQYF
19	TRBJ2-4	NA	NA	TRBV7-9	TGTGCCAGCAGCTTAGTGAGTGACTTCGCCCAACTTGCCAAAAACATTCAGTACTTC	CASSLVSDFAQLAKNIQYF
16	TRBJ2-5	NA	TRBD2	TRBV4-1	TGCGCCAGCAGCGGACGGGGACTAGCGGGAGGAGAGACCCAGTACTTC	CASSGRGLAGGETQYF